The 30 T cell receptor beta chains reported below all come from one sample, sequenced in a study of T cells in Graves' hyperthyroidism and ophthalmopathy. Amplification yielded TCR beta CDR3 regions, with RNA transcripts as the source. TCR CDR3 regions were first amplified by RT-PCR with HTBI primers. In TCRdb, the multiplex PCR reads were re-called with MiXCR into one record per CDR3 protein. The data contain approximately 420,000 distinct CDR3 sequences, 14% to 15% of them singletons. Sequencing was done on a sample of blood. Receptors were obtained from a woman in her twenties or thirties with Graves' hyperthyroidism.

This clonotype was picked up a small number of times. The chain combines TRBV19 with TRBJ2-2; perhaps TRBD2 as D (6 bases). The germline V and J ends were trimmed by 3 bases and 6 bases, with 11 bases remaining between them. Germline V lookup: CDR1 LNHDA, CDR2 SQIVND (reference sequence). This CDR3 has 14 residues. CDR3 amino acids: CASSIPRLAGELFF. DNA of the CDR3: TGTGCCAGTAGTATCCCCCGACTAGCCGGGGAGCTGTTTTTT.

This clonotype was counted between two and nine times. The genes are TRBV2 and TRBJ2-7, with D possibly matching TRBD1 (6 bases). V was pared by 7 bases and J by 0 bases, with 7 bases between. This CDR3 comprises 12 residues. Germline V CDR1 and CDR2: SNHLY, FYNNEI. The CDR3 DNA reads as TGTGCCAGCATACAGGGCTCCTACGAGCAGTACTTC. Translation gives CASIQGSYEQYF.

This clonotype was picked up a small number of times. The CDR3: CASSLVDTRNQPQHF. The CDR3 DNA sequence: TGTGCCAGCAGCTTAGTGGACACCCGCAATCAGCCCCAGCATTTT. The rearrangement links TRBV7-2 to TRBJ1-5, with D perhaps TRBD1 (5 bases). Germline V gene lookup returns CDR1 SGHTA and CDR2 FQGNSA. V was clipped by 1 base and J by 2 bases, with 9 bases between them. The CDR3 sequence is 15 residues long.

The CDR3 DNA follows: TGTGCCAGCAGTAAAACACTTGAAGCTTTCTTT. Its translation: CASSKTLEAFF. This sequence joins TRBV12-3 or TRBV12-4 and TRBJ1-1, with no clear D. The CDR3 has 11 residues. Trimming left V 5 bases short and J 7 bases short, with 8 bases between.

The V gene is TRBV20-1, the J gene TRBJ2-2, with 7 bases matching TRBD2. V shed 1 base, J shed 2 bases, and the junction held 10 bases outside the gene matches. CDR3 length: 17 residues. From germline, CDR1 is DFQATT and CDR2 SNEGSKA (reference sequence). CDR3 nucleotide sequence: TGCAGTGCTAGAGTTGGCGGGAGAAACCTAAACACCGGGGAGCTGTTTTTT. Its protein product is CSARVGGRNLNTGELFF.

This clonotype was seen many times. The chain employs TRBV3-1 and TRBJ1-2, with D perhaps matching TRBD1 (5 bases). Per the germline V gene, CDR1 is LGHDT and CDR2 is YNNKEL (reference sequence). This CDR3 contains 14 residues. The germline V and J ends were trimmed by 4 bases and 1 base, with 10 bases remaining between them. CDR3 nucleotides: TGTGCCAGCAGCCCCGCAGGGTATAACTATGGCTACACCTTC. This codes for CASSPAGYNYGYTF.

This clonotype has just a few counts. The CDR3 DNA reads as TGCAGTGTTATTTCAAGGGCTAGCGGGACAGATACGCAGTATTTT. It specifies CSVISRASGTDTQYF. The chain has TRBV20-1 and TRBJ2-3; the match to TRBD2 covers 8 bases. V was pared by 7 bases and J by 3 bases, with 12 bases of the junction left unmatched. There are 15 residues in the CDR3. Germline loops: CDR1 DFQATT, CDR2 SNEGSKA (reference sequence).

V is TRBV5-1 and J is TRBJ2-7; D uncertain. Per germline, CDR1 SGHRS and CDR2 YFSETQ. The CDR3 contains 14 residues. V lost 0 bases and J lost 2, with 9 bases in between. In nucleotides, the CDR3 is TGCGCCAGCAGCTTGGGCAGCGCAACCTACGAGCAGTACTTC. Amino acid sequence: CASSLGSATYEQYF.

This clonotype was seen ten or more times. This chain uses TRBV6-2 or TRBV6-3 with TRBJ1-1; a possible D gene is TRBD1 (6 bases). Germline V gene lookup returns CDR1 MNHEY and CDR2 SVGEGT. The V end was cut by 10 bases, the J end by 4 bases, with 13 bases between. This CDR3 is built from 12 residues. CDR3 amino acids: CATRQASTEAFF. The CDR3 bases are TGTGCCACGCGACAGGCGAGCACTGAAGCTTTCTTT.

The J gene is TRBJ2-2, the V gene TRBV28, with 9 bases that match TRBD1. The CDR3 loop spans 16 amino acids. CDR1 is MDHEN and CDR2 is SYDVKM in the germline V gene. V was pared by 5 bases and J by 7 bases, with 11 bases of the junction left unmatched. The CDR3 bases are TGTGCCAGCAGTGGAACGACAGGGGGGGACGTCGGGGAGCTGTTTTTT. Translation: CASSGTTGGDVGELFF.

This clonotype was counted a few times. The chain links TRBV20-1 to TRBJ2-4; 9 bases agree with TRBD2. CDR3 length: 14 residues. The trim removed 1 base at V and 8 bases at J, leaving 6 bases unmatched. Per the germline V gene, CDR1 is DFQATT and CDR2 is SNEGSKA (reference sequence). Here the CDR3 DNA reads TGCAGTGCTAGAGTGCGGGGGGGCAGTCACATTCAGTACTTC. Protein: CSARVRGGSHIQYF.

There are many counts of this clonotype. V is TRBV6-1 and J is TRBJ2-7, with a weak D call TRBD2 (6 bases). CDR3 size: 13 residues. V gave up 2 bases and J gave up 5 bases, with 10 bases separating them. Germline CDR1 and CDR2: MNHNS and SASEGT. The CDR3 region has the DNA TGTGCCAGCAGTGAAAGTCCTAGCGACGAGCAGTACTTC. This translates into CASSESPSDEQYF.

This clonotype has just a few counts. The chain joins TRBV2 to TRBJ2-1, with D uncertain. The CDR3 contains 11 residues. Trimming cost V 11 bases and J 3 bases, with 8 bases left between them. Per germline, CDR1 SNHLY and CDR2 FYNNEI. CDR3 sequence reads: CAGSSYNEQFF. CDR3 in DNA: TGTGCCGGAAGCAGCTACAATGAGCAGTTCTTC.

The chain's CDR3 is CASSLERAGGSPLHF. As DNA, the CDR3 is TGCGCCAGCAGCTTGGAGCGGGCTGGGGGGTCACCCCTCCACTTT. This chain joins TRBV5-1 and TRBJ1-6, with D perhaps matching TRBD1 (5 bases). Between the trimmed V and J ends, which lost 0 bases and 10 bases, there was a span of 14 bases. Germline lookup yields CDR1 SGHRS and CDR2 YFSETQ. The CDR3 spans 15 residues.

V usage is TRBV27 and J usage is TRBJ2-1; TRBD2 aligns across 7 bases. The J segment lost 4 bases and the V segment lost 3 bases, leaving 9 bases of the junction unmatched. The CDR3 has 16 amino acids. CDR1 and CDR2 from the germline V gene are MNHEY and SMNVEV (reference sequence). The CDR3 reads CASSFSGGPGYNEQFF. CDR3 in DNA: TGTGCCAGCAGTTTTTCGGGAGGCCCAGGGTACAATGAGCAGTTCTTC.

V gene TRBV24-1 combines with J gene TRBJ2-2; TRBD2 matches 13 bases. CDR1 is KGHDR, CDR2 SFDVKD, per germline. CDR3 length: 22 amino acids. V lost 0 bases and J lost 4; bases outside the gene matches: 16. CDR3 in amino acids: CATSDLPRQGGTSGVLTGELFF. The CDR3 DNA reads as TGTGCCACCAGTGATTTGCCTAGACAGGGGGGGACTAGCGGGGTCCTCACCGGGGAGCTGTTTTTT.

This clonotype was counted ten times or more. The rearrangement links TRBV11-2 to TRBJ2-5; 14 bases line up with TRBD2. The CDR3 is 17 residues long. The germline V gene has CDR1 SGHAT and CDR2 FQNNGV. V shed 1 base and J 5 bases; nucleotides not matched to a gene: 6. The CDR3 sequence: CASSLGEGLAGVETQYF. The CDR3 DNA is TGTGCCAGCAGCTTAGGCGAGGGACTAGCGGGAGTGGAGACCCAGTACTTC.

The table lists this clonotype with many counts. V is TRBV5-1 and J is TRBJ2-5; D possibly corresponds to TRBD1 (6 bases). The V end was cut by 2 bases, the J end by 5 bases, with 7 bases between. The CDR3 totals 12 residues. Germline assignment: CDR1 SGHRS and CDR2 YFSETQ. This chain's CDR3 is CASSFQGETQYF. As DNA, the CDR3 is TGCGCCAGCAGCTTCCAGGGGGAGACCCAGTACTTC.

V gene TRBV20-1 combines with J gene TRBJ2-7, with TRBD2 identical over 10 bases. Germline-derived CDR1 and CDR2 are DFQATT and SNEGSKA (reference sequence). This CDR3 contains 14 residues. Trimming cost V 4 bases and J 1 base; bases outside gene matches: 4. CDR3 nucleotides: TGCAGTGCTAATCTAGCGGGAGTTTCCTACGAGCAGTACTTC. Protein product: CSANLAGVSYEQYF.

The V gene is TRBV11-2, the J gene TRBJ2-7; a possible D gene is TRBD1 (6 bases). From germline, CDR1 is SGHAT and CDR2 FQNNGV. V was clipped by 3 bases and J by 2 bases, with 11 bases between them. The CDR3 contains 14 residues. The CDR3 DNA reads TGTGCCAGCAGCTTCTTAGGGGGAGCCTACGAGCAGTACTTC. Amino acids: CASSFLGGAYEQYF.

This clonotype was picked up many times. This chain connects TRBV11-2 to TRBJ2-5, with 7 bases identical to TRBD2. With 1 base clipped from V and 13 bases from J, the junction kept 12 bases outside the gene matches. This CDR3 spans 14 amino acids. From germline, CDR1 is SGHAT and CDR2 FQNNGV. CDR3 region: CASSLVGSGYNAYF. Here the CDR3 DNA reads TGTGCCAGCAGCTTAGTCGGTAGCGGGTATAATGCGTACTTC.

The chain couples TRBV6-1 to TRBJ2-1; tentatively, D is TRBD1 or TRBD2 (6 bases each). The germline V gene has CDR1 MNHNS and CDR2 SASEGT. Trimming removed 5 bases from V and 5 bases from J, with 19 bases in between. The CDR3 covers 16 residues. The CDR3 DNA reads TGTGCCAGCAGTTATTTAGATAGGGGGGCCAACAATGAGCAGTTCTTC. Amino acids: CASSYLDRGANNEQFF.

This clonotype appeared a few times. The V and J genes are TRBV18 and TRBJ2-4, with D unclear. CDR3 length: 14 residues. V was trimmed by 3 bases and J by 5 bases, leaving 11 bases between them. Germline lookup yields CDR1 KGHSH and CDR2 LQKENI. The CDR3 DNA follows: TGTGCCAGCTCACCCGACCGGCTCGAAAACATTCAGTACTTC. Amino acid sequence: CASSPDRLENIQYF.

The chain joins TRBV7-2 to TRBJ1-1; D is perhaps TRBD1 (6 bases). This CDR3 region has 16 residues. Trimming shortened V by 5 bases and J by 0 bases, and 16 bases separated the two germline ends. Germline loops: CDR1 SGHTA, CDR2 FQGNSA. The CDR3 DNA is TGTGCCAGCAGCCGGAGGGGGGGAACGCTGAACACTGAAGCTTTCTTT. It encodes CASSRRGGTLNTEAFF.

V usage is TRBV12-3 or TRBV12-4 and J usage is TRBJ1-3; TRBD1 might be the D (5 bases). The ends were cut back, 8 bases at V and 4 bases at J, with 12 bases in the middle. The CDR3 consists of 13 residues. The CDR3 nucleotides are TGTGCCAGCCTCAGGGCAGGAGGAAACACCATATATTTT. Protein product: CASLRAGGNTIYF.

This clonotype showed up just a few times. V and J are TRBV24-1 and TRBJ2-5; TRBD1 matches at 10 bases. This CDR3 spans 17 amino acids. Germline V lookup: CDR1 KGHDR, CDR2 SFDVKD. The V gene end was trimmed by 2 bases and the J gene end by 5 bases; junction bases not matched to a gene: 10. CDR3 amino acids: CATSDSARDRGPETQYF. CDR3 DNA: TGTGCCACCAGTGATTCAGCCCGGGACAGGGGTCCGGAGACCCAGTACTTC.

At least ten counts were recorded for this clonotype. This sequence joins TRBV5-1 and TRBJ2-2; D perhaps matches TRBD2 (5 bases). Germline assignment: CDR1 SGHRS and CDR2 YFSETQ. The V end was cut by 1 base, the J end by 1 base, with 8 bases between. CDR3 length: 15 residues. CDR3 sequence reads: CASSLRAENTGELFF. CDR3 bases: TGCGCCAGCAGCTTGAGAGCGGAGAACACCGGGGAGCTGTTTTTT.

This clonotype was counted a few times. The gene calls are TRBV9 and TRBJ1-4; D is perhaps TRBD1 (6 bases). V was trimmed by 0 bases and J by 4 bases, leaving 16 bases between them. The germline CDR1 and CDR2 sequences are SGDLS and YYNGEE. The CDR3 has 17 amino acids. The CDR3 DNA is TGTGCCAGCAGCGTAGATCCGGGGGGGGCCTTTAATGAAAAACTGTTTTTT. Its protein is CASSVDPGGAFNEKLFF.

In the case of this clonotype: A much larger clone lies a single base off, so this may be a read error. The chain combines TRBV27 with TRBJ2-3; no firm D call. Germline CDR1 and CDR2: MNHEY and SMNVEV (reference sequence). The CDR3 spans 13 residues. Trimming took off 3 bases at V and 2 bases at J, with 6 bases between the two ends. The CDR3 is CASSFAATDTQYF. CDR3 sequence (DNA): TGTGCCAGCAGTTTCGCAGCCACAGATACGCAGTATTTT.

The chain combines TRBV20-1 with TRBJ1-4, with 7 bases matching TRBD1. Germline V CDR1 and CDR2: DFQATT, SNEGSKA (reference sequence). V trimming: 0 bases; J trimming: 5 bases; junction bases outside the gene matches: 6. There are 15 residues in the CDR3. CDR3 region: CSARDLGQQNEKLFF. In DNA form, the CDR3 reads TGCAGTGCTAGAGACCTGGGACAGCAGAATGAAAAACTGTTTTTT.